This TCR beta chain stems from a study of shared clonotypes between healthy human individuals. This clone has a single count. The donors were adults (healthy and HIV-negative) with no recent acute infections or vaccinations. Assay execution proceeded at the deep level. Unsorted PBMC DNA went through sequencing on ten immunoSEQ deep assay plates. Measured with immunoSEQ multiplex PCR; TCRdb has only the in-frame clones, and not every one. The table has 450,000 to 500,000 clones, over 65% seen once; the top ten hold 10% to 15%. V was trimmed by 0 bases and J by 3 bases, leaving 9 bases between them. This CDR3 contains 14 residues. Germline V lookup: CDR1 SGHKS, CDR2 YYEKEE (reference sequence).

The material sequenced was PBMCs. The sequence was obtained from a woman in her thirties or forties in good health. Some clones in this sample may be carry-over from other donors' samples. The chain uses TRBV5-5 and TRBJ2-5, with a tentative D call TRBD2 (6 bases). CDR3 sequence (DNA): TGTGCCAGCAGCTTGGTCGTAGCGGAAGAGACCCAGTACTTC. Protein sequence: CASSLVVAEETQYF.